Included here is one T cell receptor (beta chain) sequence, with context. Antigen unknown. Each CDR3 protein is one row after TCRdb ran MiXCR on the 5' RACE reads. The table has 400,000 to 500,000 distinct CDR3 sequences, about 19% seen once. This sample stems from a study of T-cell memory formation after mild COVID-19. Whole-study results and caveats: For contracting clones, CD4+ ones sat mainly in CM and EM, CD8+ in EMRA.

Sequencing was carried out using PBMCs or a T cell subset sorted from them (not recorded which). This clonotype was sampled from an adult woman who had mild COVID-19 (a few samples of this study predate the infection). Cell type and time point are not known.

The CDR3 DNA reads as TGTGCCAGCAGTTATACTAGCGGGAGCATCTCCTACGAGCAGTACTTC. Protein product: CASSYTSGSISYEQYF. V usage is TRBV12-3 or TRBV12-4 and J usage is TRBJ2-7; 11 positions agree with TRBD2. V was pared by 4 bases and J by 0 bases, with 5 bases of the junction left unmatched. There are 16 residues in the CDR3.